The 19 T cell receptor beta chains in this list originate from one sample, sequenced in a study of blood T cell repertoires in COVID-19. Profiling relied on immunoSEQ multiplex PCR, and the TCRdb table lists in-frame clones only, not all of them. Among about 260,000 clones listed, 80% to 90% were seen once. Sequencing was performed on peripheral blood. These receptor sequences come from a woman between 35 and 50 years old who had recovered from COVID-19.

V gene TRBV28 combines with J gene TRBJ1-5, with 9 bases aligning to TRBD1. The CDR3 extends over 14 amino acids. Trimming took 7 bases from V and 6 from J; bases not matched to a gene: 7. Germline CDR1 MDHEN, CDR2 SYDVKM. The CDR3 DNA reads TGTGCCAGCATCTCCGGGACAGGGAGTCAGCCCCAGCATTTT. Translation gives CASISGTGSQPQHF.

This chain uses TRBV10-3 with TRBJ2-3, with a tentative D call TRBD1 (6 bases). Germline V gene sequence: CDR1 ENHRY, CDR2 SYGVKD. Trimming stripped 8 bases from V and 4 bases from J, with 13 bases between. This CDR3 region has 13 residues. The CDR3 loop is CAIGGNLADTQYF. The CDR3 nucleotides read TGTGCCATCGGGGGCAATCTCGCAGATACGCAGTATTTT.

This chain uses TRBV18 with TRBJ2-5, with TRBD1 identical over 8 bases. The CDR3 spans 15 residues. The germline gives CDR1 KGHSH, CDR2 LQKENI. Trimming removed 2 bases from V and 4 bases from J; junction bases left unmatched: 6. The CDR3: CASSPANGQGETQYF. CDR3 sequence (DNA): TGTGCCAGCTCACCAGCGAACGGACAGGGAGAGACCCAGTACTTC.

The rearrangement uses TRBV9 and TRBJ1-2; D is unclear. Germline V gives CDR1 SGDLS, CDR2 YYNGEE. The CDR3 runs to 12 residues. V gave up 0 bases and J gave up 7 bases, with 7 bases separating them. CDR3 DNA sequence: TGTGCCAGCAGCGTAGGGGAGGGTGGCTACACCTTC. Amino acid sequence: CASSVGEGGYTF.

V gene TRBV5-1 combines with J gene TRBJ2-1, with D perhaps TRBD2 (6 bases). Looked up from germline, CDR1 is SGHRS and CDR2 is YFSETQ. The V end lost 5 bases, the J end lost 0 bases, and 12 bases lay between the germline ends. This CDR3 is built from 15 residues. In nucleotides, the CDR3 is TGCGCCAGCAGTCCGGACTACCTCTCCTACAATGAGCAGTTCTTC. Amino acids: CASSPDYLSYNEQFF.

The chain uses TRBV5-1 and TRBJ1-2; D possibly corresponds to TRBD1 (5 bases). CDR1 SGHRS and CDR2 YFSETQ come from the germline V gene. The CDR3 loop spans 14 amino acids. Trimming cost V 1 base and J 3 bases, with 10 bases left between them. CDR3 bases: TGCGCCAGCAGCTTGAACCCGGGGGACTATGGCTACACCTTC. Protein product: CASSLNPGDYGYTF.

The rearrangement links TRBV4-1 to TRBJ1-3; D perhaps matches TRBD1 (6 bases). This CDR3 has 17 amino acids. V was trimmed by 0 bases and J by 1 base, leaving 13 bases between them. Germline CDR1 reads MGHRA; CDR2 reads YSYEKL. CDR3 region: CASSQEGGRFSGNTIYF. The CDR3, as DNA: TGCGCCAGCAGCCAAGAAGGGGGACGGTTTTCTGGAAACACCATATATTTT.

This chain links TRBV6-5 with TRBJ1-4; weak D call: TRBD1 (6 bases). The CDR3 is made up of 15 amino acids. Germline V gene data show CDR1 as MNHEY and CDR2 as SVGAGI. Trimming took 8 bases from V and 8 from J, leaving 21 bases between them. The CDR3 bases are TGTGCCAGCGGGGGGGCAGGGGCGCTTGGGGAAAAACTGTTTTTT. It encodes CASGGAGALGEKLFF.

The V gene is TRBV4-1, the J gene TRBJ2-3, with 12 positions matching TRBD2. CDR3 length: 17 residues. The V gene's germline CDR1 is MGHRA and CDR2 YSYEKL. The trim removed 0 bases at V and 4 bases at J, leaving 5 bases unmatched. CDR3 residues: CASSQDQTSGGADTQYF. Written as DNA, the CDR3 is TGCGCCAGCAGCCAAGATCAGACTAGCGGGGGCGCAGATACGCAGTATTTT.

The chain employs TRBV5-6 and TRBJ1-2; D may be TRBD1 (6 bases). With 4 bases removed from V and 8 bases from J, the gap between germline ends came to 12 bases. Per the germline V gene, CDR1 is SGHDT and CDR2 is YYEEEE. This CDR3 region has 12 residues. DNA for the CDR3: TGTGCCAGCAGCCGCGGACAGCCGGGCTACACCTTC. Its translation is CASSRGQPGYTF.

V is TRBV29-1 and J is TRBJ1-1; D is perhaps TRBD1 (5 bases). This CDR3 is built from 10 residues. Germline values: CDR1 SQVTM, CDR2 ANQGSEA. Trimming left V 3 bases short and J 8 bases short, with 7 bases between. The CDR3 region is CSVENREAFF. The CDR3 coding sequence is TGCAGCGTTGAGAACAGGGAAGCTTTCTTT.

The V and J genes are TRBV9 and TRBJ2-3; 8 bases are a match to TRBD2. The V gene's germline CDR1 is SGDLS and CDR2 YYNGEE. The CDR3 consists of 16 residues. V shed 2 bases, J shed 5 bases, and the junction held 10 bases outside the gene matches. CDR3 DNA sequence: TGTGCCAGCAGCGTGAGTAACGGGGGGGCCGGAGATACGCAGTATTTT. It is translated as CASSVSNGGAGDTQYF. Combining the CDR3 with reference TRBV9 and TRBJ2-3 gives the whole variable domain DSGVTQTPKHLITATGQRVTLRCSPRSGDLSVYWYQQSLDQGLQFLIQYYNGEERAKGNILERFSAQQFPDLHSELNLSSLELGDSALYFCASSVSNGGAGDTQYFGPGTRLTVL.

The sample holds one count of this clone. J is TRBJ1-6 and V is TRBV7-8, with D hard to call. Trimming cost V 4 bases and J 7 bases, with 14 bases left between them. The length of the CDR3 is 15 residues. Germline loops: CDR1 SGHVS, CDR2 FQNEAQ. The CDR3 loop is CASSWSGSGNSPLHF. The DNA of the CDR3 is TGTGCCAGCAGCTGGAGCGGGTCCGGGAATTCACCCCTCCACTTT.

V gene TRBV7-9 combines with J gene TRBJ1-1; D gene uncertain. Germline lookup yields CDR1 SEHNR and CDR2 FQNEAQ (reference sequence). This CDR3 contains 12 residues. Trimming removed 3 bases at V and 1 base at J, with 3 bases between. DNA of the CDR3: TGTGCCAGCAGCTTCAGGAACACTGAAGCTTTCTTT. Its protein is CASSFRNTEAFF.

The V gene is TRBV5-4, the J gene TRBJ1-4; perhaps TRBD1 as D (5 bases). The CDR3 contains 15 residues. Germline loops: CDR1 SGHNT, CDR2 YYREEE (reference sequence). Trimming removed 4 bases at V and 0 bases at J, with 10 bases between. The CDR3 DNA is TGTGCCAGCAGCCTTACAGGCGCAACTAATGAAAAACTGTTTTTT. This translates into CASSLTGATNEKLFF. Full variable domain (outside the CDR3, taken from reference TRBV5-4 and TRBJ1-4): ETGVTQSPTHLIKTRGQQVTLRCSSQSGHNTVSWYQQALGQGPQFIFQYYREEENGRGNFPPRFSGLQFPNYSSELNVNALELDDSALYLCASSLTGATNEKLFFGSGTQLSVL.

CDR3 coding DNA: TGTGCCAGCAGCGCCCGGGACAGGGGTTCACCCCTCCACTTT. Its translation is CASSARDRGSPLHF. The V and J genes are TRBV3-1 (or the pseudogene TRBV3-2) and TRBJ1-6; 10 nucleotides align to TRBD1. V was pared by 5 bases and J by 9 bases, with 4 bases of the junction left unmatched. The CDR3 totals 14 residues. The germline CDR1 and CDR2 sequences are LGHDT and YNNKEL (reference sequence).

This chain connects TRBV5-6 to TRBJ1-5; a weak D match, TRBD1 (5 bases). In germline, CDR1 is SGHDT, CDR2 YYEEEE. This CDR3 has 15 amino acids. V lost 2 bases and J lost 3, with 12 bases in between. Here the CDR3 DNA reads TGTGCCAGCAGCTTTTTTTGGGGCCACAATCAGCCCCAGCATTTT. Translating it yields CASSFFWGHNQPQHF.

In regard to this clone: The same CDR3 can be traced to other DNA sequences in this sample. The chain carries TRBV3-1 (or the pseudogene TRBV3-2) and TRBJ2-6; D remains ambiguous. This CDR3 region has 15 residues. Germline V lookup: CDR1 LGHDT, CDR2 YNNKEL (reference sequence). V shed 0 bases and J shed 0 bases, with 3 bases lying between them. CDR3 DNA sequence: TGTGCCAGCAGCCAAGACAGCTCTGGGGCCAACGTCCTGACTTTC. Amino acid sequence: CASSQDSSGANVLTF.

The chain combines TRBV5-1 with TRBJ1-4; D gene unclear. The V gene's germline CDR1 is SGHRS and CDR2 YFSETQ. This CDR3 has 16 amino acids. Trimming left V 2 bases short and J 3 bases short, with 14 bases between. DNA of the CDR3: TGCGCCAGCAGCTTCCACTCCACCCCGTCTAATGAAAAACTGTTTTTT. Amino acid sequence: CASSFHSTPSNEKLFF.